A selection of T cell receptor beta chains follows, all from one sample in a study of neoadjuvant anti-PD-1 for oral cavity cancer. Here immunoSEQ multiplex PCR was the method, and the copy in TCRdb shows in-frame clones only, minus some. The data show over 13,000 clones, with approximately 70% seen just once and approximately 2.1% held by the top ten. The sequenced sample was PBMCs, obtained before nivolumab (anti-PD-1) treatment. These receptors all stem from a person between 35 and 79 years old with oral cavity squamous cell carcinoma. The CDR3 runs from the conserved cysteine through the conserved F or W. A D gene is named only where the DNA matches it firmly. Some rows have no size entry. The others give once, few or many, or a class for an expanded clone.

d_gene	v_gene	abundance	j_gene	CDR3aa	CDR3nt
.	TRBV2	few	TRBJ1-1	CASVPLGSGTSDTEAFF	TGTGCCAGCGTCCCTCTTGGCTCAGGGACATCGGACACTGAAGCTTTCTTT
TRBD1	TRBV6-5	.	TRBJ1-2	CASSYQGVGYGYTF	TGTGCCAGCAGTTATCAGGGGGTAGGCTATGGCTACACCTTC
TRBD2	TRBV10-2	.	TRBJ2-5	CASRSGAGGGPQYF	TGCGCCAGCAGAAGCGGGGCTGGCGGGGGGCCCCAGTACTTC
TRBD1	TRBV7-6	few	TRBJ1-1	CASSLAQGVNTEAFF	TGTGCCAGCAGCTTAGCCCAGGGGGTTAACACTGAAGCTTTCTTT
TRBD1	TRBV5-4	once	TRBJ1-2	CASSLELQQGDGGYTF	TGTGCCAGCAGCTTGGAACTTCAACAGGGGGATGGTGGCTACACCTTC
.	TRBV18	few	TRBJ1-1	CASSGVPGNTEAFF	TGTGCCAGCTCTGGGGTCCCGGGGAACACTGAAGCTTTCTTT
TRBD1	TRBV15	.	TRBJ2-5	CATSRLTGEETQYF	TGTGCCACCAGCAGACTGACAGGGGAAGAGACCCAGTACTTC
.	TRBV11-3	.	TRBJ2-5	CASSVGGPEETQYF	TGTGCCAGCAGCGTAGGCGGGCCCGAAGAGACCCAGTACTTC
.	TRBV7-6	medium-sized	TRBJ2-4	CASSLEVEGSIQYF	TGTGCCAGCAGCTTAGAAGTGGAGGGAAGCATTCAGTACTTC
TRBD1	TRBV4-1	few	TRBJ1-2	CASSQPGDRVGYTF	TGCGCCAGCAGCCAACCTGGGGACAGGGTTGGCTACACCTTC
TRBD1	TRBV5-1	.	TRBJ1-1	CASSTQGAGTEAFF	TGCGCCAGCAGCACACAGGGGGCAGGCACTGAAGCTTTCTTT
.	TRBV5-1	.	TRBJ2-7	CASSLAPGSSYEQYF	TGCGCCAGCAGCTTGGCCCCGGGTAGCTCCTACGAGCAGTACTTC
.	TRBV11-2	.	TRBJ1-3	CASSLGEGRTSGNTIYF	TGTGCCAGCAGCTTAGGTGAGGGCCGGACATCTGGAAACACCATATATTTT
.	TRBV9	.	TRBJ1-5	CASSVGAGNNQPQHF	TGTGCCAGCAGCGTAGGGGCCGGAAACAATCAGCCCCAGCATTTT
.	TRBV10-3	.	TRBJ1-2	CAIRDPGNYGYTF	TGTGCCATCAGGGATCCAGGAAACTATGGCTACACCTTC
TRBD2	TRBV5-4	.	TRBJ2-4	CASSTGFAGDSSYQYF	TGTGCCAGCAGCACGGGCTTCGCGGGGGACTCTTCCTATCAGTACTTC
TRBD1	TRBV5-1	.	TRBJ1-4	CASSLDGTGRRNEKLFF	TGCGCCAGCAGCCTGGATGGGACAGGGAGGCGGAATGAAAAACTGTTTTTT
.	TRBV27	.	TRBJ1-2	CASKGGIRDVGPTF	TGTGCCAGCAAAGGGGGGATTCGAGATGTTGGTCCCACCTTC
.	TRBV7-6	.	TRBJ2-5	CASSLRDTQETQYF	TGTGCCAGCAGCTTAAGAGACACCCAAGAGACCCAGTACTTC
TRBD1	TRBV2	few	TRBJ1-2	CASSEAWTGGYGYTF	TGTGCCAGCAGTGAAGCCTGGACAGGGGGCTATGGCTACACCTTC
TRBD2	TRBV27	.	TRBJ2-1	CASSLISSAGGPNNEQFF	TGTGCCAGCAGTTTAATCTCTTCAGCGGGAGGGCCAAACAATGAGCAGTTCTTC
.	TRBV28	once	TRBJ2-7	CASSLVDSTYEQYF	TGTGCCAGCAGTTTGGTCGACAGCACCTACGAGCAGTACTTC
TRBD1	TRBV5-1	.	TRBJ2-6	CASSLAGQSGGANVLTF	TGCGCCAGCAGCTTGGCGGGACAGAGCGGTGGGGCCAACGTCCTGACTTTC
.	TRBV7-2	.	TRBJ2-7	CASSSSSYEQYF	TGTGCCAGCAGCTCAAGCTCCTACGAGCAGTACTTC
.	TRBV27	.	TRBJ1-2	CASSRDPLRNYGYTF	TGTGCCAGCAGCCGCGACCCTTTAAGGAACTATGGCTACACCTTC
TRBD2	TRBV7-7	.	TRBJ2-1	CASSSQTLAGVNEQFF	TGTGCCAGCAGCTCTCAGACATTAGCGGGGGTAAATGAGCAGTTCTTC
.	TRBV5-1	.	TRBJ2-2	CASSLDLGGELFF	TGCGCCAGCAGCTTGGACTTGGGCGGGGAGCTGTTTTTT
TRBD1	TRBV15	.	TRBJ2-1	CATSLDRGRNEQFF	TGTGCCACCAGCCTCGACAGGGGCAGAAATGAGCAGTTCTTC
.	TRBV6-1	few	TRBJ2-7	CASGRVGGEQYF	TGTGCCAGCGGTCGGGTAGGGGGCGAGCAGTACTTC
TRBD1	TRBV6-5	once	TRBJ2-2	CAAQGTGNTGELFF	TGTGCCGCGCAGGGGACAGGGAACACCGGGGAGCTGTTTTTT
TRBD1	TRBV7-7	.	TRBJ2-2	CASSPLGTGGTGELFF	TGTGCCAGCAGCCCTCTCGGGACAGGGGGTACCGGGGAGCTGTTTTTT
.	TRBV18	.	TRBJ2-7	CASSPPANSYEQYF	TGTGCCAGCTCACCCCCGGCCAATTCCTACGAGCAGTACTTC
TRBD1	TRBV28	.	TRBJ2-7	CASSTRQGANEQYF	TGTGCCAGCAGTACTCGACAGGGGGCCAACGAGCAGTACTTC
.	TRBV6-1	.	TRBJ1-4	CASGRRNEKLFF	TGTGCCAGCGGACGGCGAAATGAAAAACTGTTTTTT
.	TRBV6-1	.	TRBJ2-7	CASSRPRREQYF	TGTGCCAGCAGTCGCCCTCGTAGGGAGCAGTACTTC
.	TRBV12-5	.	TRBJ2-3	CASAFTDTQYF	TGTGCTAGTGCCTTCACAGATACGCAGTATTTT
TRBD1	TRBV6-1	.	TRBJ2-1	CASSEGGQAYNEQFF	TGTGCCAGCAGTGAAGGCGGACAGGCCTACAATGAGCAGTTCTTC
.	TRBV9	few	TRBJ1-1	CASSGGVSWNTEAFF	TGTGCCAGCAGCGGAGGGGTATCGTGGAACACTGAAGCTTTCTTT
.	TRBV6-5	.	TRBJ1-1	CASSSRLNTEAFF	TGTGCCAGCAGTTCCAGACTGAACACTGAAGCTTTCTTT
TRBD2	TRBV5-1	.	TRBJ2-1	CASSLPSGYNEQFF	TGCGCCAGCAGCTTGCCTAGCGGTTACAATGAGCAGTTCTTC
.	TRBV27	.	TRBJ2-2	CASKDVGAGELFF	TGTGCCAGCAAGGATGTGGGGGCCGGGGAGCTGTTTTTT
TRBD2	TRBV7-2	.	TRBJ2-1	CASSPAQQAGYNEQFF	TGTGCCAGCAGCCCGGCCCAGCAAGCGGGGTACAATGAGCAGTTCTTC
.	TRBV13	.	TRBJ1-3	CASSSRGRTRSGNTIYF	TGTGCCAGCTCCTCTCGCGGCCGGACACGCTCTGGAAACACCATATATTTT
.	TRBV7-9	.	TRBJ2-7	CASSQNHEQYF	TGTGCCAGCAGCCAGAATCACGAGCAGTACTTC
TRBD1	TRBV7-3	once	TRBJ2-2	CASSLTGTANTGELFF	TGTGCCAGCAGCTTAACAGGGACAGCGAACACCGGGGAGCTGTTTTTT
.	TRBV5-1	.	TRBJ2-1	CASSLHNEQFF	TGCGCCAGCAGCCTACACAATGAGCAGTTCTTC
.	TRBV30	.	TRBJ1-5	CAWSPAGVYGNQPQHF	TGTGCCTGGAGTCCTGCGGGGGTCTACGGCAATCAGCCCCAGCATTTT
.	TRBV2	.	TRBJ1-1	CASSELTGKGTEAFF	TGTGCCAGCAGTGAATTAACAGGGAAAGGCACTGAAGCTTTCTTT
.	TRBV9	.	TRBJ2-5	CASSPALGETQYF	TGTGCCAGCAGCCCCGCGCTGGGGGAGACCCAGTACTTC
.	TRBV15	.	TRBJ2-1	CATSRVGGIYNEQFF	TGTGCCACCAGCAGAGTAGGGGGTATCTACAATGAGCAGTTCTTC
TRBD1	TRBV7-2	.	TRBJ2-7	CASSSHRTGGAQGHEQYF	TGTGCCAGCAGCTCCCATCGAACAGGGGGCGCTCAGGGCCACGAGCAGTACTTC
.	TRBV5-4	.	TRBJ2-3	CASSLAPTDTQYF	TGTGCCAGCAGCTTGGCCCCCACAGATACGCAGTATTTT
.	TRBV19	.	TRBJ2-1	CASSTPLGKVYNEQFF	TGTGCCAGTAGTACCCCCTTGGGAAAAGTCTACAATGAGCAGTTCTTC
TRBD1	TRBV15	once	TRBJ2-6	CATSRDLDRVASGANVLTF	TGTGCCACCAGCAGAGATTTGGACAGGGTGGCGTCTGGGGCCAACGTCCTGACTTTC
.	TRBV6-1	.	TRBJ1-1	CASSERRNTEAFF	TGTGCCAGCAGTGAAAGGAGGAACACTGAAGCTTTCTTT
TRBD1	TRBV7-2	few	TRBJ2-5	CASSLATGRETQYF	TGTGCCAGCAGCTTAGCGACAGGGCGGGAGACCCAGTACTTC
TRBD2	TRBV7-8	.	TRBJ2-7	CASSLVSGSISEQYF	TGTGCCAGCAGCTTAGTGAGCGGGAGCATCTCCGAGCAGTACTTC
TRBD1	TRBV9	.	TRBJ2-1	CASSASDRVFDEQFF	TGTGCCAGCAGCGCCTCGGACAGGGTATTCGATGAGCAGTTCTTC